A selection of T cell receptor beta chains follows, all from one sample in a study of T cell responses to AZD1222 COVID-19 vaccine. Assay used: immunoSEQ multiplex PCR; TCRdb lists only in-frame clones, some missing. The repertoire has about 97,000 clones, about 89% of them found once; the top ten carry 9.5% to 13%. The source was peripheral blood, collected 28 days after the second AZD1222 dose. These receptors originate from an adult who received the AZD1222 COVID-19 vaccine. Each CDR3 is given with its conserved first and last residue. The D gene is left open where the match is weak. Expanded clones are given a class, and other clones once, few, many or no size at all.

v_gene: TRBV28; j_gene: TRBJ1-1; abundance: once; d_gene: .; CDR3aa: CASSFRQTPEAFF; CDR3nt: TGTGCCAGCAGTTTCCGACAGACCCCTGAAGCTTTCTTT
v_gene: TRBV6-2/TRBV6-3; j_gene: TRBJ1-5; abundance: .; d_gene: TRBD1; CDR3aa: CASSYSGDRGNQPQHF; CDR3nt: TGTGCCAGCAGTTACTCGGGCGACAGGGGTAATCAGCCCCAGCATTTT
v_gene: TRBV7-3; j_gene: TRBJ2-7; abundance: .; d_gene: TRBD2; CDR3aa: CASSVTSGTITEQYF; CDR3nt: TGTGCCAGCAGCGTGACTAGCGGGACGATCACCGAGCAGTACTTC
v_gene: TRBV19; j_gene: TRBJ1-5; abundance: .; d_gene: TRBD1; CDR3aa: CASRIQGASGQPQHF; CDR3nt: TGTGCCAGTAGGATACAGGGGGCGTCAGGTCAGCCCCAGCATTTT
v_gene: TRBV11-3; j_gene: TRBJ2-7; abundance: .; d_gene: TRBD2; CDR3aa: CASSYVAGAAYEQYF; CDR3nt: TGTGCCAGCAGCTACGTAGCGGGAGCCGCCTACGAGCAGTACTTC
v_gene: TRBV9; j_gene: TRBJ2-1; abundance: .; d_gene: .; CDR3aa: CASSVGGDYNEQFF; CDR3nt: TGTGCCAGCAGCGTAGGTGGAGACTACAATGAGCAGTTCTTC
v_gene: TRBV27; j_gene: TRBJ2-2; abundance: once; d_gene: TRBD2; CDR3aa: CASSSDHSGAAYPFTGELFF; CDR3nt: TGTGCCAGCAGTTCGGACCATAGCGGGGCAGCATACCCCTTCACCGGGGAGCTGTTTTTT
v_gene: TRBV18; j_gene: TRBJ2-2; abundance: .; d_gene: .; CDR3aa: CASSPTGATTGELFF; CDR3nt: TGTGCCAGCTCACCGACGGGGGCGACCACCGGGGAGCTGTTTTTT
v_gene: TRBV19; j_gene: TRBJ1-2; abundance: once; d_gene: .; CDR3aa: CASSIPGLGGYTF; CDR3nt: TGTGCCAGTAGTATCCCCGGGTTGGGGGGCTACACCTTC
v_gene: TRBV6-5; j_gene: TRBJ1-1; abundance: .; d_gene: .; CDR3aa: CASSYSYRQDTEAFF; CDR3nt: TGTGCCAGCAGTTACTCCTACAGGCAAGACACTGAAGCTTTCTTT
v_gene: TRBV2; j_gene: TRBJ1-3; abundance: .; d_gene: .; CDR3aa: CASSLALLGNTIYF; CDR3nt: TGTGCCAGCAGTCTTGCCCTCCTCGGAAACACCATATATTTT
v_gene: TRBV10-3; j_gene: TRBJ2-1; abundance: .; d_gene: .; CDR3aa: CAISEEQVSSYNEQFF; CDR3nt: TGTGCCATCAGCGAGGAGCAGGTAAGCTCCTACAATGAGCAGTTCTTC
v_gene: TRBV11-2; j_gene: TRBJ2-6; abundance: .; d_gene: TRBD1; CDR3aa: CASSLVRTGTSGANVLTF; CDR3nt: TGTGCCAGCAGCTTAGTGAGGACAGGGACCTCTGGGGCCAACGTCCTGACTTTC
v_gene: TRBV4-2; j_gene: TRBJ2-1; abundance: once; d_gene: .; CDR3aa: CASSHAQGTYNEQFF; CDR3nt: TGTGCCAGCAGCCATGCCCAGGGCACCTACAATGAGCAGTTCTTC
v_gene: TRBV4-3; j_gene: TRBJ1-2; abundance: .; d_gene: .; CDR3aa: CASSQDTEAGKSGGYTF; CDR3nt: TGCGCCAGCAGCCAAGATACTGAGGCAGGGAAATCGGGCGGCTACACCTTC
v_gene: TRBV15; j_gene: TRBJ2-7; abundance: .; d_gene: TRBD1; CDR3aa: CATSKAGTGATHEQYF; CDR3nt: TGTGCCACCAGCAAAGCCGGGACAGGGGCCACCCACGAGCAGTACTTC
v_gene: TRBV24-1; j_gene: TRBJ2-3; abundance: .; d_gene: .; CDR3aa: CATSDPYTDTQYF; CDR3nt: TGTGCCACCAGTGATCCATACACAGATACGCAGTATTTT
v_gene: TRBV5-1; j_gene: TRBJ1-2; abundance: .; d_gene: .; CDR3aa: CASSIGGTGNYGYTF; CDR3nt: TGCGCCAGCAGCATCGGGGGAACGGGGAACTATGGCTACACCTTC
v_gene: TRBV7-9; j_gene: TRBJ2-7; abundance: .; d_gene: .; CDR3aa: CASSLDGAYYEQYF; CDR3nt: TGTGCCAGCAGCTTAGACGGAGCATACTACGAGCAGTACTTC
v_gene: TRBV14; j_gene: TRBJ1-2; abundance: .; d_gene: TRBD1; CDR3aa: CASSHNRGDGYTF; CDR3nt: TGTGCCAGCAGCCACAACAGGGGGGATGGCTACACCTTC
v_gene: TRBV4-3; j_gene: TRBJ1-2; abundance: .; d_gene: TRBD1; CDR3aa: CASSQDTGTGALLGVYTF; CDR3nt: TGCGCCAGCAGCCAAGATACGGGGACAGGGGCACTACTAGGCGTTTACACCTTC
v_gene: TRBV10-3; j_gene: TRBJ1-3; abundance: .; d_gene: TRBD1; CDR3aa: CAISGTGTGNTIYF; CDR3nt: TGTGCCATCAGTGGGACAGGGACTGGAAACACCATATATTTT
v_gene: TRBV5-4; j_gene: TRBJ2-3; abundance: .; d_gene: .; CDR3aa: CASSLTGDTQYF; CDR3nt: TGTGCCAGCAGCTTAACCGGAGATACGCAGTATTTT
v_gene: TRBV4-3; j_gene: TRBJ1-4; abundance: .; d_gene: .; CDR3aa: CASSQDPRRTNEKLFF; CDR3nt: TGCGCCAGCAGCCAAGATCCCAGGCGAACTAATGAAAAACTGTTTTTT
v_gene: TRBV7-3; j_gene: TRBJ2-3; abundance: few; d_gene: TRBD2; CDR3aa: CASSLGLASDTQYF; CDR3nt: TGTGCCAGCAGCTTAGGACTAGCTTCAGATACGCAGTATTTT
v_gene: TRBV27; j_gene: TRBJ1-2; abundance: .; d_gene: .; CDR3aa: CASSLNPDSLYGYTF; CDR3nt: TGTGCCAGCAGTTTGAATCCGGACAGCCTCTATGGCTACACCTTC
v_gene: TRBV27; j_gene: TRBJ1-1; abundance: .; d_gene: .; CDR3aa: CASSWGGATGSEAFF; CDR3nt: TGTGCCAGCAGTTGGGGGGGCGCCACAGGGTCTGAAGCTTTCTTT
v_gene: TRBV15; j_gene: TRBJ2-7; abundance: .; d_gene: TRBD1; CDR3aa: CATSRAAGTGFEQYF; CDR3nt: TGTGCCACCAGCAGAGCAGCCGGGACAGGATTCGAGCAGTACTTC
v_gene: TRBV7-8; j_gene: TRBJ2-1; abundance: .; d_gene: .; CDR3aa: CASSPGLSPSYNEQFF; CDR3nt: TGTGCCAGCAGCCCGGGACTCTCACCCTCCTACAATGAGCAGTTCTTC
v_gene: TRBV9; j_gene: TRBJ1-2; abundance: .; d_gene: TRBD1; CDR3aa: CASSPDRGNTGYTF; CDR3nt: TGTGCCAGCAGCCCGGACAGGGGGAATACTGGCTACACCTTC
v_gene: TRBV10-1; j_gene: TRBJ2-3; abundance: .; d_gene: TRBD2; CDR3aa: CASSDGGAKDTQYF; CDR3nt: TGCGCCAGCAGTGACGGGGGGGCGAAGGATACGCAGTATTTT
v_gene: TRBV12-5; j_gene: TRBJ2-5; abundance: .; d_gene: .; CDR3aa: CASGGGLRRGETQYF; CDR3nt: TGTGCTAGTGGCGGGGGACTCCGAAGGGGAGAGACCCAGTACTTC
v_gene: TRBV28; j_gene: TRBJ1-1; abundance: .; d_gene: TRBD1; CDR3aa: CASSSRGQPNTEAFF; CDR3nt: TGTGCCAGCAGTAGCCGGGGACAGCCGAACACTGAAGCTTTCTTT
v_gene: TRBV6-2/TRBV6-3; j_gene: TRBJ2-3; abundance: .; d_gene: .; CDR3aa: CASSSPGVQYF; CDR3nt: TGTGCCAGCAGTTCCCCGGGGGTGCAGTATTTT
v_gene: TRBV11-1; j_gene: TRBJ2-6; abundance: .; d_gene: .; CDR3aa: CASSLARAGRSGANVLTF; CDR3nt: TGTGCCAGCAGCTTAGCGAGGGCAGGTCGATCTGGGGCCAACGTCCTGACTTTC
v_gene: TRBV25-1; j_gene: TRBJ1-2; abundance: .; d_gene: .; CDR3aa: CASTADSYGYTF; CDR3nt: TGTGCCAGCACAGCAGATTCTTATGGCTACACCTTC
v_gene: TRBV19; j_gene: TRBJ2-7; abundance: .; d_gene: TRBD2; CDR3aa: CASSRAGETYEQYF; CDR3nt: TGTGCCAGTAGTAGGGCGGGGGAGACCTACGAGCAGTACTTC
v_gene: TRBV6-5; j_gene: TRBJ1-2; abundance: once; d_gene: .; CDR3aa: CASSLLTNYGYTF; CDR3nt: TGTGCCAGCAGTTTGCTTACTAACTATGGCTACACCTTC
v_gene: TRBV19; j_gene: TRBJ2-5; abundance: .; d_gene: TRBD2; CDR3aa: CASSARGLAGGPQETQYF; CDR3nt: TGTGCCAGTAGTGCCCGGGGACTAGCGGGAGGGCCGCAAGAGACCCAGTACTTC
v_gene: TRBV27; j_gene: TRBJ1-5; abundance: once; d_gene: .; CDR3aa: CASSPISPRGAYSNQPQHF; CDR3nt: TGTGCCAGCAGTCCTATATCCCCGCGGGGTGCGTACAGCAATCAGCCCCAGCATTTT
v_gene: TRBV12-3/TRBV12-4; j_gene: TRBJ2-7; abundance: .; d_gene: .; CDR3aa: CASSLNSLYEQYF; CDR3nt: TGTGCCAGCAGTTTAAACAGCCTCTACGAGCAGTACTTC
v_gene: TRBV5-4; j_gene: TRBJ2-7; abundance: .; d_gene: TRBD2; CDR3aa: CASSSISSGGEQYF; CDR3nt: TGTGCCAGCAGCTCCATCTCTAGCGGGGGGGAGCAGTACTTC
v_gene: TRBV28; j_gene: TRBJ2-3; abundance: .; d_gene: .; CDR3aa: CASSLGPGEGLDTQYF; CDR3nt: TGTGCCAGCAGTTTAGGCCCGGGCGAGGGGTTAGATACGCAGTATTTT
v_gene: TRBV5-4; j_gene: TRBJ1-1; abundance: .; d_gene: .; CDR3aa: CASSLSQANTEAFF; CDR3nt: TGTGCCAGCAGCTTGAGCCAGGCGAACACTGAAGCTTTCTTT
v_gene: TRBV6-2/TRBV6-3; j_gene: TRBJ1-2; abundance: once; d_gene: .; CDR3aa: CASSYSEAEGRGYTF; CDR3nt: TGTGCCAGCAGTTACTCAGAGGCAGAAGGGAGAGGCTACACCTTC